One T cell receptor (beta chain) is described in this entry. Measured with immunoSEQ multiplex PCR; TCRdb has only the in-frame clones, and not every one. The sample has under 85,000 clones, more than 75% seen once; the top ten hold roughly 5.5%. Mismatch repair deficiency was confirmed in all patients, by PCR or immunohistochemistry. Three pembrolizumab responders had their TCRs sequenced. This entry is derived from a study of PD-1 blockade in mismatch repair-deficient tumors. Background on the study: Enrolled 2013-2016, patients had progressing, pretreated mismatch repair-deficient cancers of about a dozen types.

This CDR3 comprises 13 residues. Here the sequenced sample was peripheral blood, taken 2 weeks after starting pembrolizumab. The chain uses TRBV21-1 and TRBJ1-5. TRBV21-1 is described as a pseudogene. This sequence originates from an adult with mismatch repair-deficient cancer. The CDR3 nucleotides are TGTGCCAGCAGCAAGGGGAGTAGCCAGCCCCAGCATTTT. This encodes CASSKGSSQPQHF.